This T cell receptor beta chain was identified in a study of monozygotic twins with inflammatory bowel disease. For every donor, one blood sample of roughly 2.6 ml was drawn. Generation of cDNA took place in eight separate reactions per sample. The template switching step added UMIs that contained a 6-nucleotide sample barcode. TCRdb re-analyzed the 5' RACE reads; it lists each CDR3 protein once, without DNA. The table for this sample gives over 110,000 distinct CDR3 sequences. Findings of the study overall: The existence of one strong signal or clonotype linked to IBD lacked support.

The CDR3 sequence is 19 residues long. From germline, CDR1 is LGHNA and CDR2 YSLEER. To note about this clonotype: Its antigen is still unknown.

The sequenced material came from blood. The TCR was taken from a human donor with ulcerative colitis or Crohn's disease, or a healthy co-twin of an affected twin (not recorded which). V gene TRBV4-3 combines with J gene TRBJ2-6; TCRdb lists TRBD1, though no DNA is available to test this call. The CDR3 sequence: CASSPRNRAGGSGANVLTF.